The 2 T cell receptor beta chains reported below all come from one sample, sequenced in a study of shared clonotypes between healthy human individuals. Measured with immunoSEQ multiplex PCR; TCRdb has only the in-frame clones, and not every one. The data hold about 460,000 clones, with roughly three quarters observed a single time. Sequencing used PBMCs. The receptors here all came from a woman in her 40s in good health. Some clones in this sample may be carry-over from other donors' samples.

CDR3 residues: CASSYERETSYEQYF. CDR3 DNA: TGTGCCAGCAGTTACGAGCGGGAGACCTCCTACGAGCAGTACTTC. This chain connects TRBV6-6 to TRBJ2-5; 8 bases line up with TRBD2. TRBJ2-7 explains the end of the DNA better; the J call may be wrong. Germline assignment: CDR1 MNHNY and CDR2 SVGAGI (reference sequence). The CDR3 covers 15 residues.

The genes are TRBV6-4 and TRBJ1-1; D may be TRBD1 (5 bases). The V end lost 10 bases, the J end lost 3 bases, and 12 bases lay between the germline ends. CDR3 size: 12 residues. CDR1 and CDR2 (germline): MRHNA, SNTAGT. The CDR3 region is CAIREADTEAFF. The DNA for the CDR3 is TGTGCCATCAGGGAGGCGGACACTGAAGCTTTCTTT.